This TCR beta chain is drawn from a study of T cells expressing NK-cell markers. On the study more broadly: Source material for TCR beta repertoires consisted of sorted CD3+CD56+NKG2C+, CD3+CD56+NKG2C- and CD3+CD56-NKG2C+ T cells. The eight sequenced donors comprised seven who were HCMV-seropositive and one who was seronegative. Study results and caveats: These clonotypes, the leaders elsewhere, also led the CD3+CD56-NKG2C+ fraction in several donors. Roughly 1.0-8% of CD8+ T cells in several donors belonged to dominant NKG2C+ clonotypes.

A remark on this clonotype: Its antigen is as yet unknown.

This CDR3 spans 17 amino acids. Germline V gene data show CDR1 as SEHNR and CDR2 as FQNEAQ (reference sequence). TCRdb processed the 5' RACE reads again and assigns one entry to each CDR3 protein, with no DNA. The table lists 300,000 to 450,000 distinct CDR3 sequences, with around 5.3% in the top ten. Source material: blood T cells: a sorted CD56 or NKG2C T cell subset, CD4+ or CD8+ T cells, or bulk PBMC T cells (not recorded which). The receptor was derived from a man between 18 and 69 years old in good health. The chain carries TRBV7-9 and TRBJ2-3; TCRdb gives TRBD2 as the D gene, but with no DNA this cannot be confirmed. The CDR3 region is CASSSPWLAGATDTQYF.